These T cell receptor beta chains were read from a single sample in a study of OX40 agonist ivuxolimab in advanced cancers. TCRdb's copy holds only in-frame clones and misses some; the assay was immunoSEQ multiplex PCR. The sample has 40,000 or so clones; roughly 80% are singletons. This specimen was CD4+ or CD8+ T cells sorted from blood, taken in a trial of the OX40 agonist ivuxolimab. All receptors derive from an adult with an advanced solid tumor such as melanoma, head and neck, liver or kidney cancer. The CDR3 runs from the conserved cysteine through the conserved F or W. D genes are given only for firm matches. The size field is filled for only some rows; it gives once, few, many or a size class.

TRBJ2-7,few,NA,TRBV4-3,TGCGCCAGCAGCCAGACCGGTAACTCGAGGGACGAGCAGTACTTC,CASSQTGNSRDEQYF
TRBJ2-7,NA,NA,TRBV6-9,TGTGCCAGCAGTCCATGGGGCCCGGCCCGGGAGCAGTACTTC,CASSPWGPAREQYF
TRBJ1-2,NA,NA,TRBV5-1,TGCGCCAGCAGCTTAACCGGGGTTAGTAACTATGGCTACACCTTC,CASSLTGVSNYGYTF
TRBJ2-3,NA,NA,TRBV6-1,TGTGCCAGCAGTGAAAATCCTTTTACCACTACGCAGTATTTT,CASSENPFTTTQYF
TRBJ1-6,NA,NA,TRBV4-1,TGCGCCAGCAGCCAAGAGGAGGACCCCTATTCACCCCTCCACTTT,CASSQEEDPYSPLHF
TRBJ2-4,NA,TRBD2,TRBV7-2,TGTGCCAGCAGCTTATTAGGCGGGGGGGCTGACATTCAGTACTTC,CASSLLGGGADIQYF
TRBJ2-7,NA,NA,TRBV4-3,TGCGCCAGCAGCCAAGATAGAGGGAACGAGCAGTACTTC,CASSQDRGNEQYF
TRBJ1-2,NA,NA,TRBV11-2,TGTGCCAGCAGCTCCCCGGACAGTTCCTATGGCTACACCTTC,CASSSPDSSYGYTF
TRBJ2-3,NA,NA,TRBV4-2,TGTGCCAGCAGCCAGGATCCGGGGGTCTGGGCAGATACGCAGTATTTT,CASSQDPGVWADTQYF
TRBJ1-2,NA,NA,TRBV13,TGTGCCAGCAGCTTTGGGTCGGGCTACACCTTC,CASSFGSGYTF
TRBJ2-7,NA,NA,TRBV19,TGTGCCAGTAGTATAGAGGTAGGGGACCCTTGGGAGCAGTACTTC,CASSIEVGDPWEQYF
TRBJ2-1,NA,TRBD1,TRBV27,TGTGCCAGCAGTTCCCGACAGGGGCCGAACAATGAGCAGTTCTTC,CASSSRQGPNNEQFF
TRBJ2-3,NA,NA,TRBV9,TGTGCCAGCAGCGTAGAGGGACACAACACAGATACGCAGTATTTT,CASSVEGHNTDTQYF
TRBJ1-1,NA,NA,TRBV19,TGTGCCAGTAGCCCAGGGAGTCTGAACACTGAAGCTTTCTTT,CASSPGSLNTEAFF
TRBJ1-4,NA,NA,TRBV13,TGTGCCAGCAGCTTTGGGGCGAGGGGCCGTAATGAAAAACTGTTTTTT,CASSFGARGRNEKLFF
TRBJ1-1,NA,NA,TRBV4-1,TGCGCCAGCAGCCACCGTGGCGGGGATCAGAACACTGAAGCTTTCTTT,CASSHRGGDQNTEAFF
TRBJ1-1,NA,NA,TRBV11-2,TGTGCCAGCAGCTTAGGGGGTACGGGGAAAGCTTTCTTT,CASSLGGTGKAFF
TRBJ1-3,NA,NA,TRBV7-2,TGTGCCAGCAGCCAAGGCAAACAGGGTTCTGGAAACACCATATATTTT,CASSQGKQGSGNTIYF
TRBJ2-3,NA,NA,TRBV7-3,TGTGCCAGCAGCCCCCGAGGGGAAACGCAGTATTTT,CASSPRGETQYF
TRBJ1-5,NA,NA,TRBV14,TGTGCCAGCAGCCGCGGGACTGCTCCCCCGTGGCCCCAGCATTTT,CASSRGTAPPWPQHF
TRBJ2-7,NA,TRBD2,TRBV4-1,TGCGCCAGTAGCCAAGAGGAGACTAGCGTCTACGAGCAGTACTTC,CASSQEETSVYEQYF
TRBJ2-3,NA,TRBD2,TRBV5-6,TGTGCCAGCAGCTTGGGACTAGCGGTCACAGATACGCAGTATTTT,CASSLGLAVTDTQYF
TRBJ1-2,NA,TRBD1,TRBV6-5,TGTGCCAGCAGTTACTCGACTACAGGGGGCGATGGCTACACCTTC,CASSYSTTGGDGYTF
TRBJ2-7,NA,NA,TRBV13,TGTGCCAGCAGCTTATTGCCCTACGAGCAGTACTTC,CASSLLPYEQYF
TRBJ2-3,NA,NA,TRBV7-9,TGTGCCAGCGGTTGGGCAGATACGCAGTATTTT,CASGWADTQYF
TRBJ2-1,NA,TRBD2,TRBV27,TGTGCCAGCATAGGCGGGAGGGCCCGGGAGCAGTTCTTC,CASIGGRAREQFF
TRBJ2-2,NA,NA,TRBV4-2,TGTGCCAGCAGCCAAGCTTCGGGCGGCTCGAACACCGGGGAGCTGTTTTTT,CASSQASGGSNTGELFF
TRBJ2-7,NA,TRBD2,TRBV4-1,TGCGCCAGCAGCCATTCTACTAGCGGGGGGATGATATACGAGCAGTACTTC,CASSHSTSGGMIYEQYF
TRBJ2-1,NA,NA,TRBV6-6,TGTGCCAGCACCACCCGAACAGCGGTCTACAATGAGCAGTTCTTC,CASTTRTAVYNEQFF
TRBJ2-7,NA,TRBD2,TRBV11-2,TGTGCCAGCAGCTGGGGGGGAGCCTACGAGCAGTACTTC,CASSWGGAYEQYF
TRBJ2-3,NA,NA,TRBV5-8,TGTGCCAGCAGCTTGGTCGGTCCCCATACGCAGTATTTT,CASSLVGPHTQYF
TRBJ2-1,NA,NA,TRBV5-6,TGTGCCAGCAGCTTGGAGGCCAGAAACTACAATGAGCAGTTCTTC,CASSLEARNYNEQFF
TRBJ1-1,once,NA,TRBV11-1,TGTGCCAGCAGCTTGTCCGTCGGTGGGGTCGCTGAAGCTTTCTTT,CASSLSVGGVAEAFF
TRBJ2-4,NA,NA,TRBV4-2,TGTGCCAGCAGCCAAGATTCAGGCAGAATAATAGCCAAAAACATTCAGTACTTC,CASSQDSGRIIAKNIQYF
TRBJ2-3,NA,NA,TRBV27,TGTGCCAGCAGTCTTAACACGGCGGATACGCAGTATTTT,CASSLNTADTQYF
TRBJ1-5,NA,NA,TRBV19,TGTGCCAGTAGCCTCCCTCCGGGACATATTACGGAGCCCCAGCATTTT,CASSLPPGHITEPQHF
TRBJ1-1,NA,NA,TRBV11-2,TGTGCCAGCAGCTTAACACTGAACACTGAAGCTTTCTTT,CASSLTLNTEAFF
TRBJ2-1,few,NA,TRBV4-2,TGTGCCAGCAGCCTGGGACCGACCGGCCCCGGACAGAACAATGAGCAGTTCTTC,CASSLGPTGPGQNNEQFF
TRBJ2-7,NA,TRBD2,TRBV18,TGTGCCAGCTCACCCTGGGGGACTAGCGGGAGGGCCAACTACTACGAGCAGTACTTC,CASSPWGTSGRANYYEQYF
TRBJ2-5,NA,NA,TRBV6-5,TGTGCCAGCAGTTACGGGCCCGAGGGGGAGACCCAGTACTTC,CASSYGPEGETQYF
TRBJ1-1,NA,NA,TRBV7-3,TGTGCCAGCAGCTTAGGAAGAGGGGGTGAAGCTTTCTTT,CASSLGRGGEAFF
TRBJ2-1,NA,TRBD2,TRBV18,TGTGCCAGCTCGGTCGGCGGGGGGGAATACAATGAGCAGTTCTTC,CASSVGGGEYNEQFF
TRBJ2-7,NA,TRBD1,TRBV9,TGTGCCAGCAGCGCTGGACAGGGGGGCGACGAGCAGTACTTC,CASSAGQGGDEQYF
TRBJ2-6,NA,TRBD1,TRBV5-6,TGTGCCAGTTACAGGGGTTCCCACCACTCTGGGGCCAACGTCCTGACTTTC,CASYRGSHHSGANVLTF
TRBJ1-1,medium-sized,NA,TRBV9,TGTGCCAGCAGCGTAGAGGGCACTCCGAACACTGAAGCTTTCTTT,CASSVEGTPNTEAFF
TRBJ1-4,NA,NA,TRBV2,TGTGCCAGCAGTGAAAAGGGACCAACTAATGAAAAACTGTTTTTT,CASSEKGPTNEKLFF
TRBJ1-1,once,TRBD1,TRBV7-9,TGTGCCAGCAGGGAAGGACAGGGGTACACTGAAGCTTTCTTT,CASREGQGYTEAFF
TRBJ1-2,NA,NA,TRBV5-6,TGTGCCAGCAGCTTTAGGGCGGTCCCGGACTATGGCTACACCTTC,CASSFRAVPDYGYTF
TRBJ1-5,few,NA,TRBV28,TGTGCCAGCAGTACAGGCAATCAGCCCCAGCATTTT,CASSTGNQPQHF
TRBJ2-7,few,NA,TRBV27,TGTGCCAGCAGCTCCCTCGGGGCGGAGGACTACGAGCAGTACTTC,CASSSLGAEDYEQYF
TRBJ2-2,NA,NA,TRBV9,TGTGCCAGCAGCGGAGGAGAGGGTCAGATCACCGGGGAGCTGTTTTTT,CASSGGEGQITGELFF